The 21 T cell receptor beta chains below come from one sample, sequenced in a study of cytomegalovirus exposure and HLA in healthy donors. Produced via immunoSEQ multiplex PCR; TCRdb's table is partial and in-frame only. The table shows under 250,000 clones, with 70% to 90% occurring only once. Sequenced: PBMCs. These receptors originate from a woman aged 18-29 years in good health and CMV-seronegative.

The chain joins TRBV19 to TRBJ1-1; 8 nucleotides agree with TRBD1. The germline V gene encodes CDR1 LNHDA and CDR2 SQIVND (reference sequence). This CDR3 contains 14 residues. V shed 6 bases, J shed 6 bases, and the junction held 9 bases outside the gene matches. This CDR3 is CASSWGRGRAEAFF. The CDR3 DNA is TGTGCCAGTAGCTGGGGCAGGGGGCGGGCTGAAGCTTTCTTT. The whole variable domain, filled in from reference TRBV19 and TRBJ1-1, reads DGGITQSPKYLFRKEGQNVTLSCEQNLNHDAMYWYRQDPGQGLRLIYYSQIVNDFQKGDIAEGYSVSREKKESFPLTVTSAQKNPTAFYLCASSWGRGRAEAFFGQGTRLTVV.

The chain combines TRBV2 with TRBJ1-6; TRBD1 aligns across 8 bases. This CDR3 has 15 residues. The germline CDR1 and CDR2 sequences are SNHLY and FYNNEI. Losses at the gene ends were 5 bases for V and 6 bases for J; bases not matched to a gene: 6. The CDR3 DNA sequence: TGTGCCAGCAGTACTCAGGGGGCCCTTAATTCACCCCTCCACTTT. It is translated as CASSTQGALNSPLHF. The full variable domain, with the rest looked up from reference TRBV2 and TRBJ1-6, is EPEVTQTPSHQVTQMGQEVILRCVPISNHLYFYWYRQILGQKVEFLVSFYNNEISEKSEIFDDQFSVERPDGSNFTLKIRSTKLEDSAMYFCASSTQGALNSPLHFGNGTRLTVT.

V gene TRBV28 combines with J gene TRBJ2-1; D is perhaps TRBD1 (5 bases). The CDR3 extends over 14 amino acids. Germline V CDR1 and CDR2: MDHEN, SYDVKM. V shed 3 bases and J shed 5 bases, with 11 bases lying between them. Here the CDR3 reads CASSLFRAHNEQFF. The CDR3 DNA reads TGTGCCAGCAGTTTGTTCAGGGCGCACAATGAGCAGTTCTTC.

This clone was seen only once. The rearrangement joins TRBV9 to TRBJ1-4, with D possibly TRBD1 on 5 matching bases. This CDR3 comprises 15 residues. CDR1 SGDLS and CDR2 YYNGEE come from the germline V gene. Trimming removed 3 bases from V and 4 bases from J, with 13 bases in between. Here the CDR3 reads CASSDTGVINEKLFF. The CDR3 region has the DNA TGTGCCAGCAGCGACACAGGAGTCATTAATGAAAAACTGTTTTTT.

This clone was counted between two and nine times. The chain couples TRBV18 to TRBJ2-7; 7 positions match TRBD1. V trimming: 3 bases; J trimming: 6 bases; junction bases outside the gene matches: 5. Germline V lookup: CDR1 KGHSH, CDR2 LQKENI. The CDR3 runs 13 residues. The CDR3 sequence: CASSPKQGREQYF. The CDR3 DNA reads TGTGCCAGCTCACCGAAACAGGGGCGCGAGCAGTACTTC.

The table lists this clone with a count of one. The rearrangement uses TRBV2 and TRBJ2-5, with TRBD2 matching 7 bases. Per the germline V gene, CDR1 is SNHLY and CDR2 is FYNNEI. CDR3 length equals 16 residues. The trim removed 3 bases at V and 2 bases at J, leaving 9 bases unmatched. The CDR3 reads CASSEGDAGVQETQYF. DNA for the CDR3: TGTGCCAGCAGTGAGGGGGATGCGGGGGTACAAGAGACCCAGTACTTC.

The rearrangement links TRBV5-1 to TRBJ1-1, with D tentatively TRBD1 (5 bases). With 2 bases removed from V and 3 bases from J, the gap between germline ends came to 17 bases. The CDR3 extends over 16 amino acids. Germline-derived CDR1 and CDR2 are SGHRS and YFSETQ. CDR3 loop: CASSFSFGREDTEAFF. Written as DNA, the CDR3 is TGCGCCAGCAGCTTTTCTTTTGGCAGGGAGGACACTGAAGCTTTCTTT.

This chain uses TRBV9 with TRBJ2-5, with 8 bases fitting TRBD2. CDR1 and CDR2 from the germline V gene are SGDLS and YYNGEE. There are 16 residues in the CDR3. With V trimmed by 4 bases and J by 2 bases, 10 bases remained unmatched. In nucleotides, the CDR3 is TGTGCCAGCAGCCCCCGGGGGGGAGGTGGGCAAGAGACCCAGTACTTC. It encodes CASSPRGGGGQETQYF.

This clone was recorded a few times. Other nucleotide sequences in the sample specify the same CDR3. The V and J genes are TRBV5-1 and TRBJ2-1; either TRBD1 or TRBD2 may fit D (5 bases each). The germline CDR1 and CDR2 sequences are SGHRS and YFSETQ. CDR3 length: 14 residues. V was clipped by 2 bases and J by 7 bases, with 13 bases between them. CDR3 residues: CASSFGTRGNEQFF. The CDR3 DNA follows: TGCGCCAGCAGCTTTGGCACGAGGGGTAATGAGCAGTTCTTC.

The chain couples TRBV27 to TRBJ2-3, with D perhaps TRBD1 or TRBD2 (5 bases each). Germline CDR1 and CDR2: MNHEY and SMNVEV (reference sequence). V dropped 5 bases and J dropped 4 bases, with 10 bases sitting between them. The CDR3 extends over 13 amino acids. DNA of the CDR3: TGTGCCAGCAGTCCCCGGGGCTCAGATACGCAGTATTTT. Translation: CASSPRGSDTQYF.

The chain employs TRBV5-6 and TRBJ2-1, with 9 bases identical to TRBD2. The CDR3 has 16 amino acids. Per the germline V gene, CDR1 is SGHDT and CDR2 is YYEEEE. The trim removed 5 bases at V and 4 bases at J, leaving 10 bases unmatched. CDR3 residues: CASSYYSGGGYNEQFF. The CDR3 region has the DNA TGTGCCAGCAGTTACTATAGCGGGGGAGGATACAATGAGCAGTTCTTC.

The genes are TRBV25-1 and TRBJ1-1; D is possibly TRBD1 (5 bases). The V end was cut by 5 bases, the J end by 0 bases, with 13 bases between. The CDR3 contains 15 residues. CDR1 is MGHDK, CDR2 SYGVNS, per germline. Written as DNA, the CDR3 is TGTGCCAGCAGTCCCCCGGGACGGTTGAACACTGAAGCTTTCTTT. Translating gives CASSPPGRLNTEAFF.

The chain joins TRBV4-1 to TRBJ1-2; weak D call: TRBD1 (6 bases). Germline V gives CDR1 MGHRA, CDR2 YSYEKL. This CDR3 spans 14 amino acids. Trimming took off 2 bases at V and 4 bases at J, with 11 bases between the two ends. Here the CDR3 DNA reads TGCGCCAGCAGCCAAACGGGGGGCACCTATGGCTACACCTTC. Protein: CASSQTGGTYGYTF.

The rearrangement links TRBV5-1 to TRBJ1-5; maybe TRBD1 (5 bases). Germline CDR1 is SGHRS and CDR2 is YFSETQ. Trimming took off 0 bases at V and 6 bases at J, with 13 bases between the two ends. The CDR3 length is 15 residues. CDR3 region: CASSLEGLSIQPQHF. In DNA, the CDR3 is TGCGCCAGCAGCTTGGAGGGGCTCTCAATTCAGCCCCAGCATTTT.

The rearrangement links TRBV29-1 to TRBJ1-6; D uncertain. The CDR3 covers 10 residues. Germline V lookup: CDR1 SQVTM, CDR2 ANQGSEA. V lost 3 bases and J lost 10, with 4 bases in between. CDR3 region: CSVDGSPLHF. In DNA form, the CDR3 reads TGCAGCGTTGACGGGTCACCCCTCCACTTT.

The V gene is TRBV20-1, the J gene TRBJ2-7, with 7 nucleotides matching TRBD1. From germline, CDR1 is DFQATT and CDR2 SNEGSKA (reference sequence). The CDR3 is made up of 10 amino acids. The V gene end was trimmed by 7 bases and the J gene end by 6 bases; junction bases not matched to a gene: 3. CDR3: CSVHRGEQYF. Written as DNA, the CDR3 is TGCAGTGTTCACAGGGGCGAGCAGTACTTC.

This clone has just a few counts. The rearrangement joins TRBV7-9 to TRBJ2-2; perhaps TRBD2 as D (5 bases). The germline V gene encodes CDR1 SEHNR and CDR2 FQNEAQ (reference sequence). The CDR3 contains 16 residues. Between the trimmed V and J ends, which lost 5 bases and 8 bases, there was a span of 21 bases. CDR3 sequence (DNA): TGTGCCAGCAGCCCTCCGGGCGGGCTAGATGGTGGGGAGCTGTTTTTT. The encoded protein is CASSPPGGLDGGELFF.

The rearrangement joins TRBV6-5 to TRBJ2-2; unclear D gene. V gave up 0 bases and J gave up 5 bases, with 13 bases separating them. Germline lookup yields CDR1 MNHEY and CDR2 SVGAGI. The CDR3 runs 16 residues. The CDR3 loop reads CASSYSTLASTGELFF. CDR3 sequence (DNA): TGTGCCAGCAGTTACTCGACGTTGGCCTCGACCGGGGAGCTGTTTTTT.

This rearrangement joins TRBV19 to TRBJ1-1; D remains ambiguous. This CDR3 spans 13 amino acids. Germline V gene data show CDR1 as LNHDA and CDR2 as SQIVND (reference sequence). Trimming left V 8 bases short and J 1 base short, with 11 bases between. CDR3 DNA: TGTGCCAGTGCCTCTCGGGGGAACACTGAAGCTTTCTTT. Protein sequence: CASASRGNTEAFF.

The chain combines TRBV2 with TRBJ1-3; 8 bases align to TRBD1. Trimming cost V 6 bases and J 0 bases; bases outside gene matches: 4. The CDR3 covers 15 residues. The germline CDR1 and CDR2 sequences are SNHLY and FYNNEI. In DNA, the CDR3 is TGTGCCAGCAGCGCGACAGGGGCCTCTGGAAACACCATATATTTT. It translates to CASSATGASGNTIYF.

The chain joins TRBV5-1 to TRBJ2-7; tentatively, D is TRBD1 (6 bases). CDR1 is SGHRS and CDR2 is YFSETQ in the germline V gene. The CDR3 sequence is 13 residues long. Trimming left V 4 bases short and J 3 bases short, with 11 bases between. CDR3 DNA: TGCGCCAGCAGCCCCCGGACAGTCTACGAGCAGTACTTC. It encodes CASSPRTVYEQYF. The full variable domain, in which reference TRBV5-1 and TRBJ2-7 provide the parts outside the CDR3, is KAGVTQTPRYLIKTRGQQVTLSCSPISGHRSVSWYQQTPGQGLQFLFEYFSETQRNKGNFPGRFSGRQFSNSRSEMNVSTLELGDSALYLCASSPRTVYEQYFGPGTRLTVT.